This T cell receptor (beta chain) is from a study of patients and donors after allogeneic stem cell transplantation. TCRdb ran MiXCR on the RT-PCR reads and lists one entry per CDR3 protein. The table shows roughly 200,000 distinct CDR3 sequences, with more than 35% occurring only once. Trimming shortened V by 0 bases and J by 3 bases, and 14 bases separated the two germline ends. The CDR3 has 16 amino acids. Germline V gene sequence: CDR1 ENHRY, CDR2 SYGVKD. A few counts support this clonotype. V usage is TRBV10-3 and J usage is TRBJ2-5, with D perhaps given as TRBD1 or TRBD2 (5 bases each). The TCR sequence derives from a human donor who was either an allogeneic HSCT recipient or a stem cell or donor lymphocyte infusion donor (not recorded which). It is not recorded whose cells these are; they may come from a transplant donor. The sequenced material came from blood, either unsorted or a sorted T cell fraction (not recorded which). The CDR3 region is CAISESQEDGEETQYF. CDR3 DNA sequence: TGTGCCATCAGTGAGTCACAGGAGGACGGTGAAGAGACCCAGTACTTC.